This T cell receptor beta chain was captured in a study of shared clonotypes between healthy human individuals. About the study: Per donor, CD8 memory used one plate, CD8 naive used two, CD4 memory used three and CD4 naive used three.

CDR3 length equals 14 residues. V lost 2 bases and J 5 bases, leaving 12 bases between the germline ends. CDR1 LNHNV and CDR2 YYDKDF come from the germline V gene (reference sequence). The table lists this clone with a count of one. Caucasian adults residing in Nashville, Tennessee made up all the donors. Assay: immunoSEQ multiplex PCR; the TCRdb copy retains only in-frame clones and omits some. The table has 2 million to 2.5 million clones, around 92% seen once; the top ten hold 0.37%. The sample consisted of naive CD4+ T cells from PBMCs. As to subset: CD45RA+ positively selected. The chain links TRBV15 to TRBJ1-1; D is possibly TRBD1 (6 bases). This TCR was sampled from a man between 18 and 35 years old in good health. Some clones in this sample may be carry-over from other donors' samples. Here the CDR3 DNA reads TGTGCCACCAGCAGAAGAGGGGGTTTAACTGAAGCTTTCTTT. The encoded protein is CATSRRGGLTEAFF. Supplemented by reference TRBV15 and TRBJ1-1, the full variable domain reads DAMVIQNPRYQVTQFGKPVTLSCSQTLNHNVMYWYQQKSSQAPKLLFHYYDKDFNNEADTPDNFQSRRPNTSFCFLDIRSPGLGDTAMYLCATSRRGGLTEAFFGQGTRLTVV.